This T cell receptor (beta chain) was profiled in a study of patients and donors after allogeneic stem cell transplantation. The CDR3 length is 19 residues. The germline V gene has CDR1 MDHEN and CDR2 SYDVKM. The V end was cut by 4 bases, the J end by 0 bases, with 25 bases between. A single record per CDR3 protein comes from TCRdb applying MiXCR to the RT-PCR reads. The top ten clones hold around 32% of a sample with 50,000 to 60,000 distinct CDR3 sequences, about 14% of them seen once. A few counts support this clonotype. This clonotype was obtained from a human donor who was either an allogeneic HSCT recipient or a stem cell or donor lymphocyte infusion donor (not recorded which). It is not recorded whose cells these are; they may come from a transplant donor. The rearrangement uses TRBV28 and TRBJ2-7; no reliable D call. Input material: blood, either unsorted or a sorted T cell fraction (not recorded which). CDR3 sequence reads: CASSCITPPGPNCSYEQYF. The CDR3 coding sequence is TGTGCCAGCAGTTGTATTACCCCTCCAGGACCCAATTGCTCCTACGAGCAGTACTTC.